Here is one TCR beta chain with its context. Its specific antigen is unknown. Base qualities are not recorded, but no much larger clone differs from it by a single base. Stable Graves' hyperthyroidism was defined as no progression to ophthalmopathy during 18 months of follow-up. Hyperthyroidism patients were aged 18 to 65 years and newly diagnosed, with disease duration of less than 2 months. Patients with uncontrolled infections, other autoimmune diseases, pregnancy or lactation were excluded. Clinical symptoms, serum thyroxine and TRAb, thyroid ultrasound, and orbital computed tomography formed the basis for the diagnoses. Ficoll-Paque density gradient centrifugation was used to isolate PBMCs from 8 to 10 ml of fresh peripheral blood. Trizol reagent was used to extract total RNA, and RNA quality was then checked on an Agilent 2100 Bioanalyzer. This record belongs to a study of T cells in Graves' hyperthyroidism and ophthalmopathy (dated by TCRdb to the late 2010s). A note on the overall study: Peripheral blood was sampled at the time of initial diagnosis, prior to any treatment. A discovery cohort of around 98 patients, about 44 with Graves' ophthalmopathy and 55 to 65 with stable Graves' hyperthyroidism, was used to find distinguishing TCR V-J signatures. Prospective prediction of ophthalmopathy was tested in an independent validation cohort consisting of some 18 hyperthyroidism patients and around 16 patients who later progressed to ophthalmopathy. For training and testing, the 95 to 100 patients in the discovery cohort were randomly divided in a 7:3 ratio. Thyroid tissue and blood T-cell repertoires from about six Graves' hyperthyroidism patients were also compared in the study. Once sampling was done, hyperthyroidism patients were given methimazole at a starting dose of 30 mg daily, whereas ophthalmopathy patients were given high-dose intravenous methylprednisolone. The paper reports TCR Vbeta CDR3 sequencing of roughly 140 peripheral blood samples: approximately 43 ophthalmopathy, roughly 80 hyperthyroidism and some 17 progressor patients. What the research found in general, with its limitations: Blood samples also contained most of the expanded thyroid clonotypes (frequency above 0.001), which suggests that blood repertoires may reflect thyroid immune responses. Sample size was not statistically predetermined, and blinding of investigators to group allocation was not performed. In validation, the model predicted progression to ophthalmopathy with roughly 70% sensitivity and 72% to 75% specificity, a median of about 6 months before onset. A model built on a 13 V-J signature distinguished ophthalmopathy from stable hyperthyroidism, reaching over 85% sensitivity and 81.08% specificity in cross-validation and 80%/75% in testing.

Measured from the cysteine to the phenylalanine, the CDR3 is 15 residues long. Only the CDR3 portion is preserved as DNA: 45 bases, with reading frame beginning at the first base. Compared with germline, V lacks 4 bases and J lacks 1 base; bases without a gene match: 5. CDR1 and CDR2, per the germline V gene, are MNHEY and SVGAGI. Amplification of TCR beta CDR3 regions was carried out from RNA transcripts. The first round of RT-PCR for the TCR CDR3 was performed with the HTBI primer set and the Qiagen OneStep RT-PCR kit. Libraries were constructed in a second round of multiplex PCR, after which size selection and purification were performed. The libraries were sequenced on an Illumina HiSeq2000 using paired-end 100 bp reads. The source study handled its data this way. SOAPnuke was used to process the raw data, with reads discarded if the reads contained adapters or uncalled bases, had a mean Phred below 15, or lacked an exact constant-primer or identifier match. High-quality paired reads were merged with COPE v1.2.5, and unique nucleotide sequences were defined as clonotypes. MiTCR v1.1 was used to align the clonotypes against IMGT TRBV, TRBD and TRBJ reference segments. Only V-J combinations with frequency above 0.0001, covering 99% to 99.2% of repertoires, were analysed. The TCS score was defined as F50 (clonal expansion) divided by E x V (chaos), with BLOSUM62-based TCRdist calculated between CDR3 peptides within each V-J. Welch's t-statistics and random forest reduced approximately 520 V-J features to roughly 13, which were used in a naive Bayes classifier (R e1071). Using fastp trimming at Q25 and MiXCR clonotype assembly, TCRdb reanalyzed the public sequencing data and kept in-frame beta chains. A single entry per CDR3 protein holds the most common genes and DNA from its merged rows. Clone size and V and J calls follow TCRdb, not the original study. The sample table shows some 690,000 distinct CDR3 sequences, and 17% are seen once. The ten biggest clones cover roughly a sixth of the sample.

The chain links TRBV6-5 with TRBJ2-3, with 7 bases in between that match TRBD1. This TCR was recovered from a man aged 50 to 60 with Graves' hyperthyroidism. The specimen sequenced was blood. The sequenced DNA: TGTGCCAGCAGTTCGACAGGGATTCGCACAGATACGCAGTATTTT. Protein translation: CASSSTGIRTDTQYF.